The rows below give T cell receptor beta chains drawn from one sample of a study of blood T cell repertoires in COVID-19. TCRdb's table, derived via immunoSEQ multiplex PCR, lists solely in-frame clones and lacks some. There are around 180,000 clones in the sample; about 85% occur only once, and 25% to 30% lies in the top ten. Sequenced sample: peripheral blood. These receptors originate from a man aged 55 to 70 with acute or convalescent COVID-19. CDR3s include the opening cysteine and the closing phenylalanine or tryptophan. D genes are given only for firm matches. A row's size may be missing; if present it is once, few, many or a size class.

>TRBV5-1|14|TRBJ2-5|.|TRBD2
TGCGCCAGCAGCACCGCAGCGGGGGGCGAGACCCAGTACTTC
CASSTAAGGETQYF
>TRBV27|14|TRBJ1-5|.|TRBD1
TGTGCCAGCAGTTTAAGACAGGGGAATCAGCCCCAGCATTTT
CASSLRQGNQPQHF
>TRBV4-1|15|TRBJ2-1|.|TRBD2
TGCGCCAGCAGCCTTACTAGCGGGAGATACAATGAGCAGTTCTTC
CASSLTSGRYNEQFF
>TRBV5-4|13|TRBJ2-5|.|.
TGTGCCAGCAGCTTACGGCAGGGGAAAGGCCAGTACTTC
CASSLRQGKGQYF
>TRBV24-1|13|TRBJ1-1|.|TRBD1
TGTGCCACCAGTGAAGGGGCAGGGGGTGAAGCTTTCTTT
CATSEGAGGEAFF
>TRBV7-8|15|TRBJ2-1|.|TRBD2
TGTGCCAGCAGCGGCGGGACTAGCCCTATTAATGAGCAGTTCTTC
CASSGGTSPINEQFF
>TRBV5-1|13|TRBJ2-1|.|TRBD1
TGCGCCAGTAACGACAGGGGGAACAATGAGCAGTTCTTC
CASNDRGNNEQFF
>TRBV14|13|TRBJ1-3|.|.
TGTGCCAGCAGCCAGTTAGGCGGGAACACCATATATTTT
CASSQLGGNTIYF
>TRBV30|14|TRBJ2-5|once|.
TGTGCCTGGAGTGTACGCGCGGGTCAAGAGACCCAGTACTTC
CAWSVRAGQETQYF
>TRBV5-1|15|TRBJ2-7|.|.
TGCGCCAGCAGCTTGGATGTAGGGGGAATGAACGAGCAGTACTTC
CASSLDVGGMNEQYF
>TRBV6-5|14|TRBJ2-7|.|.
TGTGCCAGCAATGGGGGGAGGACGTCCTACGAGCAGTACTTC
CASNGGRTSYEQYF
>TRBV5-1|14|TRBJ1-1|.|.
TGCGCCAGCAGCGGGGACGGGAGGAACACTGAAGCTTTCTTT
CASSGDGRNTEAFF
>TRBV6-5|13|TRBJ2-4|few|.
TGTGCCAGCAGTTCCACCAGGGACTACATTCAGTACTTC
CASSSTRDYIQYF
>TRBV11-2|14|TRBJ1-2|.|TRBD1
TGTGCCAGCAGCCGACCCTCGGGACAGGAGGTCTGCACCTTC
CASSRPSGQEVCTF
>TRBV19|13|TRBJ1-5|once|.
TGTGCCAGTAGCCTTCGGACGGGGCAGCCCCAGCATTTT
CASSLRTGQPQHF
>TRBV27|15|TRBJ1-2|.|.
TGTGCCAGCCGCAATGGGGGGTCAGCTAACTATGGCTACACCTTC
CASRNGGSANYGYTF
>TRBV19|15|TRBJ1-1|.|.
TGTGCCAGTAGTAGGGGGGGGACGGTGAACACTGAAGCTTTCTTT
CASSRGGTVNTEAFF
>TRBV7-3|15|TRBJ2-2|.|TRBD2
TGTGCCAGCAGCAGACTAGCGGGAGACACCGGGGAGCTGTTTTTT
CASSRLAGDTGELFF
>TRBV9|15|TRBJ1-6|.|.
TGTGCCAGCAGCGCGGACAGATCCTATAATTCACCCCTCCACTTT
CASSADRSYNSPLHF
>TRBV12-5|16|TRBJ2-1|.|TRBD2
TGTGCTAGTGGTCTATCCGAGACTAGCGGTGGCCATGAGCAGTTCTTC
CASGLSETSGGHEQFF
>TRBV27|16|TRBJ1-2|.|TRBD1
TGTGCCAGCAGTTCCGCCGGGACAGACCTCGGCTATGGCTACACCTTC
CASSSAGTDLGYGYTF
>TRBV7-2|16|TRBJ2-2|.|.
TGTGCCAGCAGCACAGGGAGCTTGAGGAACACCGGGGAGCTGTTTTTT
CASSTGSLRNTGELFF
>TRBV4-1|15|TRBJ1-1|.|.
TGCGCCAGCAGCCATTTCGACAGAACGAACACTGAAGCTTTCTTT
CASSHFDRTNTEAFF
>TRBV7-8|15|TRBJ2-1|.|TRBD2
TGTGCCAGCAGCTCCAATACGGGGAGGGGTAATGAGCAGTTCTTC
CASSSNTGRGNEQFF
>TRBV10-3|16|TRBJ2-3|.|TRBD2
TGTGCCATCAGTGGATCTGGGACTAGCGGCACAGATACGCAGTATTTT
CAISGSGTSGTDTQYF
>TRBV12-5|21|TRBJ2-2|.|TRBD2
TGTGCTAGTGGTTGCTCCTCGTCGGTAGCGGGAGCCCGTACGAACACCGGGGAGCTGTTTTTT
CASGCSSSVAGARTNTGELFF
>TRBV5-3|14|TRBJ2-2|.|.
TGTGCCAGAAGCTTGGTTCAGAACACCGGGGAGCTGTTTTTT
CARSLVQNTGELFF
>TRBV3-1/TRBV3-2|13|TRBJ1-2|.|.
TGTGCCAGCAGCCCTGTAAGGACATCCAGCTACACCTTC
CASSPVRTSSYTF